This T cell receptor (beta chain) comes out of a study of T cells in Graves' hyperthyroidism and ophthalmopathy. Amplification targeted TCR beta CDR3 regions from RNA transcripts. TCR CDR3 underwent first-round RT-PCR with the HTBI primer set. TCRdb redid the calling of the multiplex PCR reads with MiXCR, one entry per CDR3 protein. The sample includes roughly 500,000 distinct CDR3 sequences, under 60% of them seen just once. Comment on this clonotype: Its target is not known.

CDR3 size: 16 residues. V lost 5 bases to trimming and J lost 0 bases; unmatched junction nucleotides: 10. From germline, CDR1 is SGHRS and CDR2 YFSETQ. General study points: Most expanded thyroid clonotypes above 0.001 also appeared in blood. Model-based prediction identified ophthalmopathy a median approximately 6 months prior to its onset.

Clinical symptoms, serum thyroxine and TRAb, thyroid ultrasound and orbital computed tomography together formed the diagnostic basis. The gene calls are TRBV5-1 and TRBJ2-7; TRBD2 agrees at 8 bases. Sequencing was performed on peripheral blood or thyroid tissue (not recorded which). This clonotype originated in an adult woman with Graves' disease, either hyperthyroidism or ophthalmopathy (not recorded which). The CDR3 bases are TGCGCCAGCAGACCGGGATGGGCGGGAGGCTCCTACGAGCAGTACTTC. Its translation is CASRPGWAGGSYEQYF.